This TCR beta chain was recovered during a study of PD-1 blockade in classical Hodgkin lymphoma (dated by TCRdb to 2018 to 2021). Background for the entire study: Nivolumab dosing was 3 mg/kg intravenously every 2 weeks, continuing until either disease progression or unacceptable toxicity. A peripheral blood immune signature of response to PD-1 blockade in classical Hodgkin lymphoma was defined using TCR beta sequencing and CyTOF. Findings and caveats that apply to the study as a whole: Trial patients achieving complete response had baseline diversity similar to newly diagnosed patients, whereas partial responders and progressors had significantly lower diversity. Baseline TCR diversity was reported to be lower in newly diagnosed patients than in healthy donors, and even lower in relapsed/refractory patients. Lower diversity was observed in patients in whom nivolumab was started less than 1 year after ASCT, and these patients were excluded from later analyses so that confounding by immune reconstitution would be avoided. The study was limited to a single clinical trial cohort, and causes of repertoire differences, possibly disease activity or prior therapy, remained undefined. CD4+ but not CD8+ TCR diversity rose significantly by C4D1 (p=0.0027 vs p=0.16), most apparent in complete responders (p=0.02).

Genomic DNA was isolated using the Qiagen DNeasy kit from unsorted PBMCs as well as from negatively selected CD4+ and CD8+ fractions. TCR beta CDR3 regions were subjected to amplification by immunoSEQ multiplex PCR with primers that anneal to V and J segments. A synthetic immune receptor repertoire was used to minimize amplification bias, and any residual bias was removed computationally once sequencing was done. On the study's bioinformatics: Custom Python scripts were used to quantify repertoire diversity as the Shannon entropy index. Unsorted, CD4+ and CD8+ repertoires were analyzed separately, except for combined analyses in which CD4+ and CD8+ sequences were merged in silico. A clone was considered expanded if an increase in frequency of at least 2-fold after treatment relative to C1D1 was found, and a pseudocount of 0.5 was applied to clones undetected at baseline. Clones with 0 or 1 copy at C1D1 were defined as singleton clones, while clones with 2 or more copies were defined as non-singleton clones. Clones expanded in unsorted samples were annotated as CD4+, CD8+ or unknown by matching protein sequences in sorted samples from the same patient. Wilcoxon tests on paired samples were used to test changes in diversity from C1D1 to C4D1. This immuneACCESS table, as held by TCRdb, lists in-frame sequences with V and J called but not all clones. Of the missing ones, under half trace to an unresolved V gene in checked studies; the others have no known cause. V, J and clone size reflect that table, while D and trimming were determined from the DNA. The sample data list about 28,000 clones, and roughly 77% of these were observed just once. The ten largest make up 15% to 20% of the sample.

The time point label here, explained by the study, means: cycle 4 day 1 (C4D1), after six to seven weeks of nivolumab. Relapse after autologous stem cell transplantation had occurred in all trial patients, and cohorts A, B and C were distinguished by prior brentuximab vedotin exposure. A total of roughly 60 patients with relapsed/refractory classical Hodgkin lymphoma made up the trial cohort, and each patient's best overall response was complete response, partial response or progressive disease. Trial patients were treated with single-agent nivolumab in the multi-cohort phase II CheckMate 205 trial. An independent review committee assessed best overall response by applying the 2007 International Working Group response criteria. Trial PBMCs were collected immediately before nivolumab initiation (C1D1) and during therapy at cycle 2 day 1 and cycle 4 day 1. Peripheral blood was collected in 8 mL Vacutainer Cell Preparation Tubes, from which PBMCs were isolated by centrifugation and then cryopreserved.

As for this clone: Its antigen is not yet known. The input lacks base qualities; no much larger clone sits a single base away.

At the junction V is shortened by 6 bases and J by 2 bases, with 14 bases in between. From a lookup of the germline V gene (reference sequence), CDR1 and CDR2 are SEHNR and FQNEAQ. Reading from cysteine to phenylalanine, the CDR3 counts 15 amino acids. Solely the CDR3 DNA is kept, with 45 bases framed from the first base. Sequencing was performed on peripheral blood mononuclear cells (PBMCs), taken before the fourth cycle of nivolumab. The chain links TRBV7-9 with TRBJ1-5; a tentative D call is TRBD1 (6 bases match). The clonotype comes from a human donor with classical Hodgkin lymphoma. The CDR3 region reads CASSGPGAGNQPQHF. The nucleotide sequence is TGTGCCAGCAGTGGGCCGGGGGCTGGCAATCAGCCCCAGCATTTT.